This T cell receptor beta chain was profiled in a study of identical twins. Study-wide findings and caveats: Abundant beta clonotypes from cord blood bore fewer insertions; memory repertoires lacked this pattern. Weaker excess twin sharing was seen among beta out-of-frame sequences.

Points on this clonotype: As yet, its antigen is unknown.

V was cut by 0 bases and J by 9 bases, with 9 bases left in between. CDR1 and CDR2 (germline): SGHNT, YENEEA. This CDR3 is 13 amino acids long. TCRdb processed the 5' RACE reads anew with MiXCR; each CDR3 protein has one entry. The table lists some 560,000 distinct CDR3 sequences, roughly 9.9% of them singletons. The same data also went into a second study, on yellow fever vaccine responses in identical twins.

The clonotype comes from a woman between 18 and 29 years old in good health. This sequence joins TRBV11-3 and TRBJ2-1, with D perhaps matching TRBD2 (5 bases). The sample taken for sequencing was PBMCs. The CDR3 DNA follows: TGTGCCAGCAGCTTAGATCGCCGGGGTGAGCAGTTCTTC. Protein sequence: CASSLDRRGEQFF.